This entry features one TCR beta chain sequence. The sample holds many counts of this clone. Its antigen is currently not known. Per-nucleotide qualities are absent, and no much larger clonotype sits a single base away. This specimen comes from a study of blood T cell repertoires in COVID-19 (TCRdb year 2020). About the investigation overall: Samples covering the acute and convalescent phases of COVID-19 were provided by collaborators in the United States, Italy and Spain. The material from the prospective study consisted of cDNA or gDNA derived from T cells, B-cell-depleted T cells, or PBMCs. The dataset comprised deeply sampled blood TCRbeta repertoires from subjects exposed to, actively infected with, or recovered from COVID-19. A freely available public database, intended as a resource for researchers studying the immune response to SARS-CoV-2, is where the repertoires were released. The samples were drawn from two sources: the first 160 participants of the ongoing ImmuneRACE study, and fewer than 1,500 subjects contributed by 6 global collaborators. Sample metadata almost always included a de-identified subject ID, COVID-19 status, age in years and sex. Where available, HLA class I and class II types were obtained from metadata supplied by the sample provider rather than from assay-based typing. What the research found in general, with its limitations: How much clinical and demographic metadata was included differed by source and by participant, and the metadata was provided uncurated.

TCRbeta CDR3 regions were amplified from genomic DNA by means of the immunoSEQ Assay, a bias-controlled multiplex PCR. Turning to the authors' computational methods: The number of nucleated cells in each sample was estimated by amplification of reference gene primers within the assay. To quantify the absolute abundance of each unique TCRbeta CDR3 rearrangement, sequence reads were collapsed and filtered. For each sample, productive Simpson clonality was calculated as the square root of Simpson's diversity index over productive rearrangements. In TCRdb, the immuneACCESS table is reduced to in-frame sequences with V and J assigned. These tables do not hold every clone; where another copy was compared, an unresolved V gene accounts for under half, and the others remain unexplained. Clone size and V and J calls were adopted from that table, with D and trimming inferred from the DNA. For this sample there are some 300,000 clones; almost 90% appear just once. Approximately 0.98% of the sample is held by the ten biggest clonotypes.

One collaborating source in Seattle enrolled patients during active infection and followed them longitudinally through the course of disease. Each collaborating institution followed its own protocols to collect whole blood in K2EDTA tubes. Collaborator samples were shipped for TCRbeta analysis as frozen whole blood, isolated PBMCs, or DNA extracted from either sample type. The receptor's source is a woman between 40 and 50 years old with COVID-19, enrolled during active disease. Sample: peripheral blood.

CDR3 reads: CASSQGWTDTIYF. The DNA sequence reads TGTGCCAGCAGCCAAGGGTGGACAGACACCATATATTTT. The V and J segments used are TRBV4-2 and TRBJ1-3, with a weak D call of TRBD1 (6 bases match). CDR3 length: 13 amino acids, cysteine to phenylalanine. Only the CDR3 portion is preserved as DNA: 39 bases, with reading frame beginning at the first base. V is pared back by 1 base and J by 8 bases, with 9 bases lying between the germline termini. The germline V gene encodes CDR1 LGHNA and CDR2 YNFKEQ.